These 18 T cell receptor beta chains were sequenced from one sample in a study of blood T cells in healthy people across ages. Primed by a sample-barcoded 5' primer and a J-beta primer mix, a second PCR proceeded for roughly 6 to 12 cycles. TCRdb reprocessed the 5' RACE reads via MiXCR and lists one record per CDR3 protein. This sample has some 730,000 distinct CDR3 sequences; about 20% occur once, and the top ten carry about 22%. The specimen sequenced was blood. The receptors stem from a man in his sixties or seventies in good health.

This clonotype was detected only a few times. V gene TRBV6-2 or TRBV6-3 combines with J gene TRBJ2-4; D not resolved. This CDR3 is 12 amino acids long. The V and J ends lost 5 bases and 6 bases respectively, with 8 bases between them. Per germline, CDR1 MNHEY and CDR2 SVGEGT. CDR3 in DNA: TGTGCCAGCAGTACCTTAGGAAACATTCAGTACTTC. Amino acids: CASSTLGNIQYF.

The chain carries TRBV5-5 and TRBJ2-7, with D hard to call. Germline V gene data show CDR1 as SGHKS and CDR2 as YYEKEE (reference sequence). V was clipped by 0 bases and J by 2 bases, with 9 bases between them. This CDR3 spans 14 amino acids. CDR3: CASSLDQGTYEQYV. The CDR3 coding sequence is TGTGCCAGCAGCTTGGATCAAGGGACCTACGAGCAGTACGTC.

This clonotype was seen only a few times. The chain recombines TRBV9 with TRBJ2-3; 14 bases align to TRBD2. Trimming at V came to 3 bases and at J to 6 bases, leaving 9 bases not matched to a gene. CDR1 and CDR2 from the germline V gene are SGDLS and YYNGEE. This CDR3 spans 17 amino acids. The chain's CDR3 is CASSALGTSGSSDTQYF. The CDR3, as DNA: TGTGCCAGCAGCGCGCTCGGGACTAGCGGGAGTAGTGATACGCAGTATTTT.

This clonotype was seen a handful of times. The chain has TRBV6-6 and TRBJ1-2; the match to TRBD1 covers 7 bases. CDR1 and CDR2 from the germline V gene are MNHNY and SVGAGI (reference sequence). This CDR3 comprises 13 residues. V lost 7 bases to trimming and J lost 0 bases; unmatched junction nucleotides: 2. The CDR3 is CASNRGSNYGYTF. For the CDR3, the DNA is TGTGCCAGCAACAGGGGATCTAACTATGGCTACACCTTC.

The chain combines TRBV5-6 with TRBJ1-2, with D unclear. The germline gives CDR1 SGHDT, CDR2 YYEEEE. V dropped 0 bases and J dropped 7 bases, with 10 bases sitting between them. This CDR3 has 13 amino acids. The CDR3 reads CASSLGRGFGYTF. The DNA of the CDR3 is TGTGCCAGCAGCTTGGGCCGGGGATTTGGCTACACCTTC.

The chain carries TRBV10-2 and TRBJ2-7; the D is unclear. The V and J ends lost 3 bases and 0 bases respectively, with 6 bases between them. The CDR3 is 13 residues long. Germline CDR1 and CDR2: WSHSY and SAAADI. The DNA for the CDR3 is TGCGCCAGCAGTGAAGCGAGCTCCTACGAGCAGTACGTC. It is translated as CASSEASSYEQYV.

This clonotype was picked up a small number of times. V gene TRBV24-1 combines with J gene TRBJ2-3; TRBD1 matches 10 bases. With 4 bases clipped from V and 4 bases from J, the junction kept 7 bases outside the gene matches. Germline loops: CDR1 KGHDR, CDR2 SFDVKD. The CDR3 covers 16 residues. Here the CDR3 reads CATSDPGQGVPDTQYF. Written as DNA, the CDR3 is TGTGCCACCAGTGACCCAGGACAGGGGGTGCCAGATACGCAGTATTTT.

The rearrangement uses TRBV5-1 and TRBJ2-4; 7 positions match TRBD1. The CDR3 length is 15 residues. Trimming at V came to 0 bases and at J to 6 bases, leaving 6 bases not matched to a gene. Germline V CDR1 and CDR2: SGHRS, YFSETQ. Here the CDR3 DNA reads TGCGCCAGCAGCTTGGACACAGGGGTGCTAAACATTCAGTACTTC. This translates into CASSLDTGVLNIQYF.

This clonotype was seen just once. The junction differs from germline at one of its ends, possibly a read error. The chain carries TRBV7-2 and TRBJ2-4; tentatively, D is TRBD1 or TRBD2 (6 bases each). Per germline, CDR1 SGHTA and CDR2 FQGNSA. This CDR3 is 14 amino acids long. CDR3 DNA: TGTGCCAGCAGAGGGGGGTTAGCCAAAAGCATTCAGTACTTC. Translated, it gives CASRGGLAKSIQYF.

The sample holds many counts of this clonotype. The chain employs TRBV4-3 and TRBJ2-2; TRBD2 is a possible D gene (5 bases). From germline, CDR1 is LGHNA and CDR2 YSLEER. The V end was cut by 0 bases, the J end by 5 bases, with 7 bases between. This CDR3 is 14 amino acids long. CDR3: CASSQEQRTGELFF. The CDR3 coding sequence is TGCGCCAGCAGCCAAGAACAGCGGACCGGGGAGCTGTTTTTT.

This clonotype came up a few times. The chain joins TRBV7-6 to TRBJ2-7, with D maybe TRBD1 (5 bases). The DNA matches TRBJ2-5 better at its end, which makes the J call doubtful. Germline V gene lookup returns CDR1 SGHVS and CDR2 FNYEAQ. The CDR3 has 15 residues. The CDR3, as DNA: TGTGCCAGCAGCTTAGGGGTAGGGGTTCAAGAGACCCAGTACTTC. Encoded protein: CASSLGVGVQETQYF.

The chain is built from TRBV5-1 and TRBJ2-5; 8 positions match TRBD2. Near its end, the DNA agrees better with TRBJ2-1, so the J call may be wrong. Germline CDR1 is SGHRS and CDR2 is YFSETQ. The CDR3 has 13 residues. The CDR3 is CASSLVPGGNQFF. In DNA, the CDR3 is TGCGCCAGCAGCTTGGTTCCGGGAGGGAACCAGTTCTTC.

The chain is built from TRBV7-9 and TRBJ1-1; unclear D gene. This CDR3 has 13 residues. Trimming took 6 bases from V and 0 from J, leaving 8 bases between them. Germline V gene lookup returns CDR1 SEHNR and CDR2 FQNEAQ (reference sequence). The CDR3 loop reads CASRRGLNTEAFF. CDR3 DNA sequence: TGTGCCAGCAGACGAGGGTTGAACACTGAAGCTTTCTTT.

This clonotype came up a few times. The gene calls are TRBV5-1 and TRBJ2-1, with D tentatively TRBD1 or TRBD2 (6 bases each). Germline CDR1 is SGHRS and CDR2 is YFSETQ. The CDR3 consists of 16 residues. Trimming left V 1 base short and J 6 bases short, with 17 bases between. As DNA, the CDR3 is TGCGCCAGCAGCTTGACCGGGAGCAGCAGGGGCAATGAGCAGTTCTTC. Translated, it gives CASSLTGSSRGNEQFF.

This clonotype has a handful of counts. The chain combines TRBV20-1 with TRBJ1-2, with TRBD1 identical over 9 bases. V dropped 0 bases and J dropped 1; count of bases not matched to a gene: 9. The CDR3 is 17 residues long. From germline, CDR1 is DFQATT and CDR2 SNEGSKA (reference sequence). CDR3 sequence: CSARDHGDRGFNYGYTF. The DNA of the CDR3 is TGCAGTGCTAGAGATCATGGAGACAGGGGGTTTAACTATGGCTACACCTTC.

This clonotype was observed a single time. V gene TRBV13 combines with J gene TRBJ2-3, with 8 nucleotides matching TRBD1. Unmatched junction bases numbered 7, after V lost 0 bases and J lost 2 bases. CDR1 and CDR2 (germline): PRHDT, FYEKMQ (reference sequence). The CDR3 totals 17 residues. This chain's CDR3 is CASSLGQRDRITDTQYF. The CDR3 DNA reads TGTGCCAGCAGCTTAGGCCAACGGGACAGGATCACAGATACGCAGTATTTT.

A few counts support this clonotype. The V gene is TRBV14, the J gene TRBJ2-2, with D tentatively TRBD2 (5 bases). V shed 0 bases and J shed 6 bases, with 8 bases lying between them. Germline CDR1 SGHDN, CDR2 FVKESK. There are 14 residues in the CDR3. The CDR3 is CASSQDRGSGELFF. The DNA of the CDR3 is TGTGCCAGCAGCCAAGATCGGGGATCCGGGGAGCTGTTTTTT.

The rearrangement joins TRBV12-3 or TRBV12-4 to TRBJ2-5; 11 bases fit TRBD2. The DNA end lines up better with TRBJ2-7; the J call may be wrong. This CDR3 contains 15 residues. CDR3 nucleotide sequence: TGTGCCAGCCGGCTAGCGGGGGGACTAACCTACGAGCAGTACTTC. It encodes CASRLAGGLTYEQYF.